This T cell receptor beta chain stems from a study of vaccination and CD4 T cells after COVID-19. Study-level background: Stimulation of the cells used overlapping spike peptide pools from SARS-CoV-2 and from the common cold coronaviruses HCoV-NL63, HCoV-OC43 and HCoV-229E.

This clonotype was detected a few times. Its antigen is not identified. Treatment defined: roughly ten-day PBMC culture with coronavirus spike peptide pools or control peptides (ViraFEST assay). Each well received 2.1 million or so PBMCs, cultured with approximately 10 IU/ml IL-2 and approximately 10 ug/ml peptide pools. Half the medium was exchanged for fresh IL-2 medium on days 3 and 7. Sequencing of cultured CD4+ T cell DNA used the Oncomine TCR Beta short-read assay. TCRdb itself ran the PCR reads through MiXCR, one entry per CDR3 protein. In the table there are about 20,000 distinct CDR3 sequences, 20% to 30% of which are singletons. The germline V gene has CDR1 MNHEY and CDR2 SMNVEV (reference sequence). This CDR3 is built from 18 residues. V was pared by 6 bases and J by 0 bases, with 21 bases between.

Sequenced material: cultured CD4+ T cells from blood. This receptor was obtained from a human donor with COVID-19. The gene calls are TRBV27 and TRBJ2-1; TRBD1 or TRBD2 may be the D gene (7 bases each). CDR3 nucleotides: TGTGCCAGCAGCCGAAGACAGGGCCCGGGAGGCTCCTACAATGAGCAGTTCTTC. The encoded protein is CASSRRQGPGGSYNEQFF.